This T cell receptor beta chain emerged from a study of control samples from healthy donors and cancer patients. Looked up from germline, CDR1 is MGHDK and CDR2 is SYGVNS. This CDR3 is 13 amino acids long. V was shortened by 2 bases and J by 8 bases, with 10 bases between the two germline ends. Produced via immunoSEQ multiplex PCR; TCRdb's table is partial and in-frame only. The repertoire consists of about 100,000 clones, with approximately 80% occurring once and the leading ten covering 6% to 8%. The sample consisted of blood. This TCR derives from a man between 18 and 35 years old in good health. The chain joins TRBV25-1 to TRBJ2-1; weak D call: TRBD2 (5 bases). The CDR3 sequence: CASSEPGSDEQFF. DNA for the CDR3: TGTGCCAGCAGTGAACCGGGGTCCGATGAGCAGTTCTTC.